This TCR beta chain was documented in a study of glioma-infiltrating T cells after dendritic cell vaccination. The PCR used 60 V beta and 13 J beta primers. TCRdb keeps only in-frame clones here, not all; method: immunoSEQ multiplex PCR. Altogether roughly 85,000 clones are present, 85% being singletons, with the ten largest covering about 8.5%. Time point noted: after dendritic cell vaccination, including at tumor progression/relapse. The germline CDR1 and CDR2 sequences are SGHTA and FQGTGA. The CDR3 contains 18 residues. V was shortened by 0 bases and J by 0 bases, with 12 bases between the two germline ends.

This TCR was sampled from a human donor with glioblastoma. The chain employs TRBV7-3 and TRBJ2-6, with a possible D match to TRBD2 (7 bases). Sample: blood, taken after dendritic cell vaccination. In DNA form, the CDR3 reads TGTGCCAGCAGCTTAACAGGGGGGGGGCTCTCTGGGGCCAACGTCCTGACTTTC. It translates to CASSLTGGGLSGANVLTF.